These 11 T cell receptor beta chains share one sample of origin, sequenced in a study of a mutant IDH1 vaccine in newly diagnosed glioma (dated by TCRdb to the early 2020s). Their antigen targets remain unknown. Preparation of the library involved the immunoSEQ multiplex PCR assay. TCRdb obtained this table from immuneACCESS and retained in-frame rearrangements with V and J assigned. These tables miss some clones; where compared with another copy, unresolved V genes account for less than half of the shortfall, and the remainder is unexplained. Present in this sample are over 65,000 clones, 84% of which were seen just once. The ten biggest clones cover approximately 12% of the sample. Sample time point, as interpreted from the label and publication: week 35, safety follow-up. Each vaccine dose, consisting of 300 ug of a 20-mer mutant IDH1 peptide in Montanide, was administered subcutaneously with topical imiquimod.

The starting material was PBMCs, obtained from a glioma patient whose treatment included an IDH1 peptide vaccine. The origin of the receptors is a man aged 18 to 29 with glioma.

A single count supports this clone. V gene TRBV5-5 combines with J gene TRBJ2-1; possibly TRBD2 for D (5 bases). There are 16 residues in the CDR3. From germline, CDR1 is SGHKS and CDR2 YYEKEE (reference sequence). The V gene lost 2 bases and the J gene lost 6 bases, with 18 bases spanning the gap. This CDR3 reads CASSFTTGKRSNEQFF. The CDR3 region has the DNA TGTGCCAGCAGCTTTACTACGGGGAAACGCAGCAATGAGCAGTTCTTC.

This clone was counted only a few times. The genes are TRBV4-2 and TRBJ1-1, with no clear D. The CDR3 is made up of 16 amino acids. Germline CDR1 LGHNA, CDR2 YNFKEQ. Trimming cost V 0 bases and J 0 bases, with 11 bases left between them. CDR3 residues: CASSQENPAVNTEAFF. CDR3 DNA: TGTGCCAGCAGCCAAGAAAACCCCGCGGTGAACACTGAAGCTTTCTTT.

V is TRBV7-2 and J is TRBJ2-3; TRBD1 agrees at 11 bases. V shed 5 bases and J 8 bases; nucleotides not matched to a gene: 9. Per germline, CDR1 SGHTA and CDR2 FQGNSA. The CDR3 totals 15 residues. CDR3 coding DNA: TGTGCCAGCAGCCCCGGAGGGACAGGGGGAGGTACGCAGTATTTT. It codes for CASSPGGTGGGTQYF.

The V and J genes are TRBV7-9 and TRBJ1-1; a weak D match, TRBD1 (5 bases). V was cut by 6 bases and J by 1 base, with 15 bases left in between. Germline loops: CDR1 SEHNR, CDR2 FQNEAQ (reference sequence). The CDR3 loop spans 15 amino acids. CDR3 protein: CASRPITGWNTEAFF. The CDR3, as DNA: TGTGCCAGCAGGCCCATTACAGGCTGGAACACTGAAGCTTTCTTT.

The chain couples TRBV4-3 to TRBJ1-3; tentative D call: TRBD1 (6 bases). Germline V gene lookup returns CDR1 LGHNA and CDR2 YSLEER. This CDR3 is 16 amino acids long. V lost 3 bases and J 2 bases, leaving 14 bases between the germline ends. The CDR3 is CASSQGAASPGNTIYF. In DNA, the CDR3 is TGCGCCAGCAGCCAGGGGGCCGCATCGCCTGGAAACACCATATATTTT.

The chain combines TRBV6-5 with TRBJ1-2, with a tentative D call TRBD1 (6 bases). Germline-derived CDR1 and CDR2 are MNHEY and SVGAGI. Trimming pared 7 bases from V and 4 bases from J, leaving 16 bases between. The CDR3 loop spans 14 amino acids. Written as DNA, the CDR3 is TGTGCCAGCATCAAAAGGGGGGGCGGCTATGGCTACACCTTC. It specifies CASIKRGGGYGYTF.

The J gene is TRBJ2-5, the V gene TRBV5-6; tentatively, D is TRBD1 (6 bases). The CDR3 covers 15 residues. V gave up 4 bases and J gave up 4 bases, with 17 bases separating them. CDR1 is SGHDT and CDR2 is YYEEEE in the germline V gene. CDR3 nucleotides: TGTGCCAGCAGCCAAGGGGCTTACAGGGTAGAGACCCAGTACTTC. It encodes CASSQGAYRVETQYF.

The V and J genes are TRBV5-1 and TRBJ2-7; TRBD1 matches 9 bases. Looked up from germline, CDR1 is SGHRS and CDR2 is YFSETQ. V was clipped by 3 bases and J by 4 bases; unmatched bases: 5. The CDR3 sequence is 14 residues long. In DNA, the CDR3 is TGCGCCAGCAGCTCAGGACAGGGGTCTTACGAGCAGTACTTC. Protein product: CASSSGQGSYEQYF.

The rearrangement uses TRBV19 and TRBJ2-3; no clear D gene. Per the germline V gene, CDR1 is LNHDA and CDR2 is SQIVND (reference sequence). The CDR3 is made up of 14 amino acids. Trimming removed 6 bases from V and 2 bases from J, with 12 bases in between. The CDR3 DNA reads TGTGCCAGTAGCCGTCTTGGGTCCACAGATACGCAGTATTTT. It is translated as CASSRLGSTDTQYF.

There are a few counts of this clone. J is TRBJ1-5 and V is TRBV28, with 7 bases that match TRBD1. Trimming removed 5 bases from V and 5 bases from J; junction bases left unmatched: 9. This CDR3 is 15 amino acids long. Per germline, CDR1 MDHEN and CDR2 SYDVKM. The CDR3: CASSTTGVPYQPQHF. The CDR3 bases are TGTGCCAGCAGTACCACAGGGGTCCCCTATCAGCCCCAGCATTTT.

Comment on this clone: One junction end does not reproduce the germline sequence, and a read error may be involved. The rearrangement uses TRBV6-6 and TRBJ2-1, with D perhaps TRBD1 (6 bases). CDR3 length equals 14 residues. CDR1 MNHNY and CDR2 SVGAGI come from the germline V gene (reference sequence). For the CDR3, the DNA is TGTGCCAGTCACTTTCCAGGGGCAGATAATGAGCGGTTCTTC. Translated, it gives CASHFPGADNERFF.